This TCR beta chain was found in a study of vaccination effects on CD4 cells after COVID-19. Study background: It was a median of 72 days after the second dose that post-vaccine samples were obtained.

V was clipped by 5 bases and J by 0 bases; unmatched bases: 4. The CDR3 runs to 15 residues. CDR1 is MNHEY, CDR2 SVGAGI, per germline. Method: immunoSEQ multiplex PCR; TCRdb's copy keeps in-frame clones and lacks some. The sample lists about 69,000 clones; 70% to 85% were seen once. Antigen-specific CD4+ T cells expanded by the ViraFEST assay with viral peptide pools were then sequenced. CD4+ T cells were isolated after around 9 days of culture. Participants were given two doses of BNT162b2 or mRNA-1273 vaccine. After about 2 million PBMC were placed in each well, they were cultured with approximately 10 IU/ml IL-2 and approximately 9.7 ug/ml peptides. This clone came up once. The antigen is unknown.

This TCR derives from a human donor who received a COVID-19 vaccine. This specimen consisted of CD4+ T cells from PBMCs cultured with HCoV-229E spike peptides, obtained after COVID-19 vaccination. V gene TRBV6-5 combines with J gene TRBJ1-3, with 7 bases fitting TRBD1. The CDR3 DNA follows: TGTGCCAGCAGTCCTGACAGGGACTCTGGAAACACCATATATTTT. Encoded protein: CASSPDRDSGNTIYF.